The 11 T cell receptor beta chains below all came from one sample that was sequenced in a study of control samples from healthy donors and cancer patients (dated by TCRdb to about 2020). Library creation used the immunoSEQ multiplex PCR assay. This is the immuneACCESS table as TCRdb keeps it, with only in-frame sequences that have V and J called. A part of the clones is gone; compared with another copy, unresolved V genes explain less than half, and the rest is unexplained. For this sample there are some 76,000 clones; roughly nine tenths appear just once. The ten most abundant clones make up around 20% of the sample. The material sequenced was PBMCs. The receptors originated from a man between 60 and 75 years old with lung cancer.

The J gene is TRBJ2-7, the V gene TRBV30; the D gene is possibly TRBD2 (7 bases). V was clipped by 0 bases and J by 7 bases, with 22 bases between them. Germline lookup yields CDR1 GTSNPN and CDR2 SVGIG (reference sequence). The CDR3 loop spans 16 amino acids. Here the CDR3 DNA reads TGTGCCTGGAGTGTATCCCTCCGGGCGGGGGCAGATGAGCAGTACTTC. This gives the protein CAWSVSLRAGADEQYF.

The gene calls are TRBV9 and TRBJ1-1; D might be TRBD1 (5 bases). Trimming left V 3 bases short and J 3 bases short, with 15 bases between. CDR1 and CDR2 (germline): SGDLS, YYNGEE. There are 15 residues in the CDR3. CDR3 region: CASSDLGLPDTEAFF. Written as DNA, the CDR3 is TGTGCCAGCAGCGACTTGGGACTTCCAGACACTGAAGCTTTCTTT. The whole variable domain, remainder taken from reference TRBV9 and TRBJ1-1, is DSGVTQTPKHLITATGQRVTLRCSPRSGDLSVYWYQQSLDQGLQFLIQYYNGEERAKGNILERFSAQQFPDLHSELNLSSLELGDSALYFCASSDLGLPDTEAFFGQGTRLTVV.

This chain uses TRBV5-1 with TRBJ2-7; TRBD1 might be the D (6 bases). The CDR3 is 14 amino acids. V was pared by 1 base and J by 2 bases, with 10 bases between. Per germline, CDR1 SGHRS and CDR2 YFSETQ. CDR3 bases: TGCGCCAGCAGCTTGAAACAGGGACCCTACGAGCAGTACTTC. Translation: CASSLKQGPYEQYF.

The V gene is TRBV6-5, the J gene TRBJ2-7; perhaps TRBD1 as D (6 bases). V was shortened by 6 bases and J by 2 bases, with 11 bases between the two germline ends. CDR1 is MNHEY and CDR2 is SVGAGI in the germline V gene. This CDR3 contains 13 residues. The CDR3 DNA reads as TGTGCCAGCAGCTACAGGGCCCCCTACGAGCAGTACGTC. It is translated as CASSYRAPYEQYV.

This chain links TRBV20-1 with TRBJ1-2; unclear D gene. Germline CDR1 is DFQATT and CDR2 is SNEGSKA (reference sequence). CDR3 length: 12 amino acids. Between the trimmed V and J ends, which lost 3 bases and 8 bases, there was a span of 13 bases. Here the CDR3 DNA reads TGCAGTGCTAGTCAATCCCCGGGCGGCTACACCTTC. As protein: CSASQSPGGYTF.

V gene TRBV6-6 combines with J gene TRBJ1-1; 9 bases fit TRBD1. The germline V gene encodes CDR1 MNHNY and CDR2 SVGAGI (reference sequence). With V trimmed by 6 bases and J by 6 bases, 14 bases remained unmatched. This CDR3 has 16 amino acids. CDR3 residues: CASRAPTQGAVAEAFF. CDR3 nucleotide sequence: TGTGCCAGCAGAGCCCCAACACAGGGGGCGGTGGCTGAAGCTTTCTTT.

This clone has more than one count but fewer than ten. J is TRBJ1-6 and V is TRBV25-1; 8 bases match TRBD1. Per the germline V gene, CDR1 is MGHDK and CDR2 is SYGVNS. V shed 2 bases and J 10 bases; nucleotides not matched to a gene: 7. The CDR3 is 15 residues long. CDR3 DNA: TGTGCCAGCAGTGAACTCACAGGGGGGAACTCACCCCTCCACTTT. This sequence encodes CASSELTGGNSPLHF.

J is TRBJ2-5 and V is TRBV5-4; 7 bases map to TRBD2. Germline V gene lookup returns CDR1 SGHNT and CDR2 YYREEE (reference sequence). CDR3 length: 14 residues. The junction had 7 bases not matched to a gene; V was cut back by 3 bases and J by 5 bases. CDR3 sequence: CASSSKTSTETQYF. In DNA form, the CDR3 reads TGTGCCAGCAGCTCGAAGACTAGCACGGAGACCCAGTACTTC.

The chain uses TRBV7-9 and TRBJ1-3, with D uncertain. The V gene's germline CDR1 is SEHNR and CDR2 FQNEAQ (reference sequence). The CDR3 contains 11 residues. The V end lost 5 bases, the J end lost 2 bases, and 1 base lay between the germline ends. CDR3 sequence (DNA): TGTGCCAGCAGCCCTGGAAACACCATATATTTT. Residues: CASSPGNTIYF. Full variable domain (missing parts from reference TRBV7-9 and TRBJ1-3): DTGVSQNPRHKITKRGQNVTFRCDPISEHNRLYWYRQTLGQGPEFLTYFQNEAQLEKSRLLSDRFSAERPKGSFSTLEIQRTEQGDSAMYLCASSPGNTIYFGEGSWLTVV.

The CDR3 bases are TGTGCCTGGAGTTCCTCAGCCAGGGGGCTCAATCAGCCCCAGCATTTT. Translation: CAWSSSARGLNQPQHF. The gene calls are TRBV30 and TRBJ1-5, with TRBD1 matching 8 bases. Germline CDR1 reads GTSNPN; CDR2 reads SVGIG (reference sequence). Trimming took 2 bases from V and 3 from J; bases not matched to a gene: 9. The CDR3 extends over 16 amino acids.

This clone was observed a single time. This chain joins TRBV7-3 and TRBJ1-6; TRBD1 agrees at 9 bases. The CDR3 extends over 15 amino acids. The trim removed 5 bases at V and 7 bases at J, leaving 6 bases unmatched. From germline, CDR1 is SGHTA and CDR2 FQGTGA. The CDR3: CASSGLGQGNSPLHF. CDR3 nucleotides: TGTGCCAGCAGCGGTCTGGGACAGGGCAATTCACCCCTCCACTTT.